The TCR beta chain described here comes from a study of neurological immune-mediated disorders. This clonotype was recorded many times. The cDNA was synthesized by 5'RACE incorporating 10-nucleotide random UMIs. From the 5' RACE reads, TCRdb called clonotypes with MiXCR, one entry per CDR3 protein. The table lists 35,000 or so distinct CDR3 sequences, 10% of them singletons. The clonotype comes from a woman under 40 with HTLV-1-associated myelopathy (HAM/TSP). Sequencing was performed on PBMCs.

The CDR3 sequence: CASSSRAGSTDTQYF. The CDR3 DNA is TGTGCCAGCAGCTCACGAGCGGGGAGCACAGATACGCAGTATTTT. V is TRBV7-2 and J is TRBJ2-3; TRBD2 matches at 7 bases. The CDR3 loop spans 15 amino acids. With V trimmed by 4 bases and J by 0 bases, 4 bases remained unmatched. The germline gives CDR1 SGHTA, CDR2 FQGNSA.